The source of this T cell receptor beta chain is a study of PD-1 blockade in classical Hodgkin lymphoma. Each patient's relapse followed autologous stem cell transplantation, and brentuximab vedotin exposure varied. Complete response, partial response or progressive disease were the best responses. This table comes from immunoSEQ multiplex PCR, and its TCRdb copy is limited to in-frame clones, with some not included. The repertoire includes roughly 40,000 clones, around 87% of them detected once, and approximately 8.8% sits in the top ten. Turning to this clone: What it recognizes is unknown.

V was cut by 0 bases and J by 4 bases, with 7 bases left in between. Germline V CDR1 and CDR2: GTSNPN, SVGIG (reference sequence). This CDR3 region has 13 residues. Whole-study results and caveats: Newly diagnosed patients reportedly had lower baseline TCR diversity than healthy donors. Undefined causes, possibly disease activity or prior therapy, underlie the repertoire differences. The CD4+ diversity rise by C4D1 was clearest in complete responders.

Sequenced material: peripheral blood mononuclear cells (PBMCs), taken at baseline. The chain combines TRBV30 with TRBJ2-1; weak D call: TRBD1 (5 bases). The clonotype comes from a human donor with classical Hodgkin lymphoma. Written as DNA, the CDR3 is TGTGCCTGGAGTGTACAGGTTTACAATGAGCAGTTCTTC. This translates into CAWSVQVYNEQFF.